This T cell receptor beta chain was obtained from a study of tumor and adjacent non-tumor tissue in lung cancer. On the study more broadly: Aged 31 to 76 years, patients included approximately 11 men and five or six women with stage I to III disease. General observations from the study: In normal lung, the top 100 clones were significantly more dominant than in tumor.

RNA was extracted from bulk tissue without any cell sorting. This non-tumor lung sample came from over 3 cm beyond the tumor edge. Newly diagnosed lung cancer patients had thoracic surgery in China, August–late 2014, without prior chemotherapy. As regards this clonotype: Its antigen is unknown. Sequence at one end of the junction differs from germline and may be a read error.

This CDR3 is built from 15 residues. Per germline, CDR1 SGHNT and CDR2 YENEEA. Three rounds of nested PCR, following a modified ARM-PCR protocol, produced the TCRbeta library. TCRdb redid the calling of the multiplex PCR reads with MiXCR, one entry per CDR3 protein. Of tens of thousands of distinct CDR3 sequences detected, less than 85% appear once; the ten largest clones hold approximately 40%. This chain joins TRBV11-3 and TRBJ1-2; no clear D gene. The sequence derives from a man between 70 and 80 years old with non-small cell lung cancer. Sequenced input: distant non-tumor lung tissue. The CDR3 sequence: CATSLEHGRTYGYTF. The CDR3 nucleotides read TGTGCCACCAGCTTAGAGCACGGACGGACCTATGGATACACCTTC.